These T cell receptor beta chains were read from a single sample in a study of CD8 T cells in Susac syndrome. TCRdb reprocessed the immunoSEQ multiplex PCR reads with MiXCR, giving one entry per CDR3 protein. The sample holds under 550,000 distinct CDR3 sequences; more than 70% are singletons and the top ten take 0.12%. Sequencing input: CD8+ T cells from PBMCs. These TCRs come from a human donor with multiple sclerosis. Both conserved end residues are part of each CDR3. The D gene is left open where the match is weak. Not all rows give a size; the values are once, few, many and, for expanded clones, a class.

>TRBJ1-1|TRBD1|TRBV6-1|once
TGTGCCAGCAGCCTCGTTCCGACAGGGGGCCCTGAGATGGCTTTCTTT
CASSLVPTGGPEMAFF
>TRBJ2-1|-|TRBV19|-
TGTGCCAGTAGTATAGACGGCGTGAGCTCCTACAATGAGCAGTTCTTC
CASSIDGVSSYNEQFF
>TRBJ2-3|-|TRBV27|-
TGTGCCAGCAGGATGCGACAGGCCATCACAGATACGCAGTATTTT
CASRMRQAITDTQYF
>TRBJ2-1|-|TRBV4-1|-
TGCGCCAGCAGCCAACGGGCAGGGGTTTACAATGAGCAGTTCTTC
CASSQRAGVYNEQFF
>TRBJ2-7|-|TRBV7-9|-
TGTGCCAGCAGCTTCCACCTATACGAGCAGTACTTC
CASSFHLYEQYF
>TRBJ2-1|TRBD1|TRBV29-1|-
TGCAGCGTTGAGGCTACAGGGGTAGGCTACAATGAGCAGTTCTTC
CSVEATGVGYNEQFF
>TRBJ1-1|-|TRBV5-1|few
TGCGCCAGCAGTCGCGAAGGAGGGAACACTGAAGCTTTCTTT
CASSREGGNTEAFF
>TRBJ2-1|TRBD2|TRBV6-1|once
TGTGCCAGTGAGGAGCTAGCGGGATCGGATGAGCAGTTCTTC
CASEELAGSDEQFF
>TRBJ2-1|-|TRBV7-9|-
TGTGCCAGCAGCTTAGATTCATCTAGCGAGCAGTTCTTC
CASSLDSSSEQFF
>TRBJ1-5|-|TRBV2|-
TGTGCCAGCAGTGAATCTGGGTATCAGCCCCAGCATTTT
CASSESGYQPQHF
>TRBJ2-3|TRBD1|TRBV19|-
TGTGCCAGTAGTCCGATGACAGGGAGCACAGATACGCAGTATTTT
CASSPMTGSTDTQYF
>TRBJ2-5|-|TRBV30|-
TGTGCCTGGAGCCTTTTGGGGGGGCTCGAGACCCAGTACTTC
CAWSLLGGLETQYF
>TRBJ1-2|-|TRBV7-9|-
TGTGCCAGCAGCTCCCCTTCGGGGCATCGGTATGGCTACACCTTC
CASSSPSGHRYGYTF
>TRBJ2-1|-|TRBV5-4|-
TGTGCCAGCAGCTACAGGTACAATGAGCAGTTCTTC
CASSYRYNEQFF
>TRBJ1-4|TRBD1|TRBV5-1|-
TGCGCCAGCAGCTTGGAATCCAGGGGGCCTAATGAAAAACTGTTTTTT
CASSLESRGPNEKLFF
>TRBJ2-5|-|TRBV12-3/TRBV12-4|-
TGTGCCAGCCAACTAACCCTAGAAGAGACCCAGTACTTC
CASQLTLEETQYF
>TRBJ1-2|-|TRBV30|-
TGTGCCTGGAGTGTACTAACCCGGAGCGGGGACTATGGCTACACCTTC
CAWSVLTRSGDYGYTF
>TRBJ2-7|-|TRBV5-1|-
TGCGCCAGCAGCTTGGGCGGATATTCGGCTAGCGAGCAGTACTTC
CASSLGGYSASEQYF
>TRBJ1-5|-|TRBV4-2|-
TGTGCCAGCAGCCAATTTCAGCTTAGCAATCAGCCCCAGCATTTT
CASSQFQLSNQPQHF
>TRBJ2-3|TRBD2|TRBV29-1|-
TGCAGCTCCAGAACTAGCGGGAGTGGAAATACGCAGTATTTT
CSSRTSGSGNTQYF
>TRBJ2-1|TRBD2|TRBV20-1|-
TGCAGTGCTAGAGGTCCGGGGGACTACTACAATGAGCAGTTCTTC
CSARGPGDYYNEQFF
>TRBJ1-1|-|TRBV28|few
TGTGCCAGCAGTTTTTACCAGATGAACACTGAAGCTTTCTTT
CASSFYQMNTEAFF
>TRBJ1-5|TRBD1|TRBV30|-
TGTGCCTGGAGCCTCGGACAGGGTCGTGGAAATCAGCCCCAGCATTTT
CAWSLGQGRGNQPQHF
>TRBJ1-5|-|TRBV27|-
TGTGCCAGCAGTCCTCTGGGGGGGGGCCAGCCCCAGCATTTT
CASSPLGGGQPQHF
>TRBJ2-7|-|TRBV5-5|-
TGTGCCAGCAGCTTTGGCCAGGGAGACTACGAGCAGTACTTC
CASSFGQGDYEQYF
>TRBJ2-7|-|TRBV10-1|-
TGCGCCAGCAGCGCCATCGCGGGACGGATCTACGAGCAGTACTTC
CASSAIAGRIYEQYF
>TRBJ2-7|-|TRBV28|-
TGTGCCAGCACTAATCCCTTTGGGCCCGCCTACGAGCAATACTTC
CASTNPFGPAYEQYF
>TRBJ2-1|-|TRBV5-1|-
TGCGCCAGCAGCTTTTTGGCGTCAGCCGGTAACAATGAGCAGTTCTTC
CASSFLASAGNNEQFF
>TRBJ1-1|-|TRBV6-1|-
TGTGCCAGCAGTGAAGTTTTTACGGCCATCGGCACTGAAGCTTTCTTT
CASSEVFTAIGTEAFF
>TRBJ2-2|TRBD2|TRBV12-5|once
TGTGCTAGTGGTTTGGTACTAGCGGCGAACACCGGGGAGCTGTTTTTT
CASGLVLAANTGELFF
>TRBJ2-3|TRBD2|TRBV28|-
TGTGCCAGCAGTTTATCTCGGATAGCGGGATCTGGCACAGATACGCAGTATTTT
CASSLSRIAGSGTDTQYF
>TRBJ1-1|-|TRBV24-1|-
TGTGCCACCAGTGCTCGAATCGATCCCACTGAAGCTTTCTTT
CATSARIDPTEAFF
>TRBJ2-2|-|TRBV27|-
TGTGCCAGCAGCCCGATACCCCCCCATTACACCGGGGAGCTGTTTTTT
CASSPIPPHYTGELFF
>TRBJ2-5|-|TRBV29-1|-
TGCAGCGTTGAAGCGGTTTCGGGGGAGACCCAGTACTTC
CSVEAVSGETQYF
>TRBJ2-7|-|TRBV12-5|-
TGTGCTAGTGGTCTGGAGAGGGTCGACGAGCAGTACTTC
CASGLERVDEQYF
>TRBJ2-5|-|TRBV7-9|-
TGTGCCAGCAGCCCCGAGGGGGTCCAAGAGACCCAGTACTTC
CASSPEGVQETQYF